These 20 T cell receptor beta chains were sequenced from one sample in a study of T-cell memory formation after mild COVID-19. TCRdb reprocessed the 5' RACE reads via MiXCR and lists one record per CDR3 protein. Of roughly 180,000 distinct CDR3 sequences listed, 11% were seen once; the top ten hold approximately 3.8%. Sequencing input: PBMCs or a T cell subset sorted from them (not recorded which). These receptors came from a young man who had mild COVID-19 (a few samples of this study predate the infection). Cell type and time point are not known.

This clonotype was counted ten times or more. The chain joins TRBV5-1 to TRBJ1-2, with TRBD1 matching 8 bases. J gave up 4 bases and V 4 bases, and 6 bases lay outside the gene matches. Per the germline V gene, CDR1 is SGHRS and CDR2 is YFSETQ. The CDR3 is 14 residues long. CDR3 DNA sequence: TGCGCCAGCAGCCAAGTCGACAGGGGCTATGGCTACACCTTC. Its translation is CASSQVDRGYGYTF.

The chain uses TRBV6-6 and TRBJ1-2, with TRBD1 matching over 7 bases. The germline V gene encodes CDR1 MNHNY and CDR2 SVGAGI (reference sequence). This CDR3 is 17 amino acids long. V shed 5 bases, J shed 0 bases, and the junction held 12 bases outside the gene matches. The DNA of the CDR3 is TGTGCCAGCAGTACGATAGGGACAGCTTGGGCTAACTATGGCTACACCTTC. Protein: CASSTIGTAWANYGYTF.

The sample holds a few counts of this clonotype. Here the CDR3 reads CASSVATVLGGYTF. CDR3 DNA sequence: TGTGCCAGCAGCGTAGCTACGGTCTTGGGCGGCTACACCTTC. The V and J genes are TRBV9 and TRBJ1-2; D ambiguous. Trimming pared 0 bases from V and 8 bases from J, leaving 14 bases between. Germline assignment: CDR1 SGDLS and CDR2 YYNGEE. The CDR3 is 14 amino acids.

This clonotype was seen more than once but under ten times. This sequence joins TRBV23-1 and TRBJ2-7; D not resolved. TRBV23-1 is an ORF, and what it does is uncertain. The CDR3 sequence is 11 residues long. Trimming removed 4 bases at V and 5 bases at J, with 6 bases between. In DNA, the CDR3 is TGCGCCAGCAGTCGGAAGGACGAGCAGTACGTC. Its protein product is CASSRKDEQYV.

V usage is TRBV15 and J usage is TRBJ1-2, with D perhaps matching TRBD1 (5 bases). The CDR3 is 16 amino acids. V was clipped by 0 bases and J by 4 bases, with 15 bases between them. Germline V lookup: CDR1 LNHNV, CDR2 YYDKDF (reference sequence). The DNA for the CDR3 is TGTGCCACCAGCAGAGATGGGGGGACGGCTGTCTATGGCTACACCTTC. It yields the protein CATSRDGGTAVYGYTF.

In this sample, this clonotype turned up many times. V is TRBV7-9 and J is TRBJ2-7; D is unclear. CDR3 length: 13 residues. V was shortened by 5 bases and J by 5 bases, with 13 bases between the two germline ends. CDR1 and CDR2 (germline): SEHNR, FQNEAQ (reference sequence). This CDR3 is CASSLDPRNEQYV. For the CDR3, the DNA is TGTGCCAGCAGCCTAGATCCCCGGAACGAGCAGTACGTC.

This clonotype came up many times. V gene TRBV12-3 or TRBV12-4 combines with J gene TRBJ1-5; TRBD1 aligns across 7 bases. The CDR3 spans 13 residues. V shed 6 bases and J 5 bases; nucleotides not matched to a gene: 4. The DNA for the CDR3 is TGTGCCAGCAGAGGGGACAGCTATCAGCCCCAGCATTTT. Residues: CASRGDSYQPQHF.

The table lists this clonotype with a few counts. The J gene is TRBJ2-3, the V gene TRBV5-1; D possibly corresponds to TRBD1 (6 bases). Trimming cost V 2 bases and J 3 bases, with 16 bases left between them. The CDR3 consists of 16 residues. The germline CDR1 and CDR2 sequences are SGHRS and YFSETQ. The CDR3 DNA sequence: TGCGCCAGCAGCTTATTCAGGGGTTTTGAAACAGATACGCAGTATTTT. This codes for CASSLFRGFETDTQYF.

This clonotype was found many times. V is TRBV18 and J is TRBJ2-1, with D unresolved. The CDR3 has 11 amino acids. The V end lost 5 bases, the J end lost 3 bases, and 2 bases lay between the germline ends. CDR1 and CDR2 (germline): KGHSH, LQKENI. DNA for the CDR3: TGTGCCAGCTCATTCTACAATGAGCAGTTCTTC. Protein: CASSFYNEQFF.

The chain is built from TRBV6-1 and TRBJ2-7; D call uncertain. Germline V gene sequence: CDR1 MNHNS, CDR2 SASEGT. The CDR3 covers 11 residues. V was pared by 8 bases and J by 2 bases, with 7 bases between. CDR3 nucleotide sequence: TGTGCCAGCCGTTTGGCCTACGAGCAGTACTTC. Translating it yields CASRLAYEQYF.

This rearrangement joins TRBV2 to TRBJ2-7; TRBD1 matches 11 bases. The CDR3 runs to 12 residues. V was clipped by 4 bases and J by 10 bases; unmatched bases: 3. The V gene's germline CDR1 is SNHLY and CDR2 FYNNEI. CDR3 nucleotides: TGTGCCAGCAGTGGGACAGGGGGCGCTCAGTACGTC. Its protein is CASSGTGGAQYV.

The V call is TRBV7-9, the J call TRBJ2-3; a possible D gene is TRBD2 (6 bases). The V and J ends lost 5 bases and 4 bases respectively, with 19 bases between them. CDR1 SEHNR and CDR2 FQNEAQ come from the germline V gene (reference sequence). The CDR3 runs to 16 residues. The chain's CDR3 is CASSRQPGVNADTQYF. CDR3 bases: TGTGCCAGCAGCCGGCAGCCGGGGGTAAATGCAGATACGCAGTATTTT.

The genes are TRBV7-3 and TRBJ1-5; no clear D. V was clipped by 10 bases and J by 3 bases, with 19 bases between them. The CDR3 has 15 residues. Germline V gene lookup returns CDR1 SGHTA and CDR2 FQGTGA. The CDR3 bases are TGTGCCACCTATTACACGGGGAGGTTCAATCAGCCCCAGCATTTT. It encodes CATYYTGRFNQPQHF. The complete variable domain, with remaining parts taken from reference TRBV7-3 and TRBJ1-5, reads GAGVSQTPSNKVTEKGKYVELRCDPISGHTALYWYRQSLGQGPEFLIYFQGTGAADDSGLPNDRFFAVRPEGSVSTLKIQRTERGDSAVYLCATYYTGRFNQPQHFGDGTRLSIL.

This clonotype appeared a few times. The chain has TRBV19 and TRBJ2-3; D could derive from TRBD1 or TRBD2 (5 bases each). The CDR3 runs to 15 residues. Germline CDR1 is LNHDA and CDR2 is SQIVND (reference sequence). V gave up 3 bases and J gave up 2 bases, with 12 bases separating them. The CDR3 bases are TGTGCCAGTAGTATCTCCGGGGCGGCCACAGATACGCAGTATTTT. This codes for CASSISGAATDTQYF.

The genes are TRBV20-1 and TRBJ2-7, with D perhaps TRBD1 (5 bases). This CDR3 region has 12 residues. Trimming removed 3 bases from V and 3 bases from J, with 9 bases in between. Germline CDR1 reads DFQATT; CDR2 reads SNEGSKA (reference sequence). This CDR3 is CSASPTGYEQYF. As DNA, the CDR3 is TGCAGTGCTAGTCCTACAGGCTACGAGCAGTACTTC.

This chain links TRBV12-3 or TRBV12-4 with TRBJ2-1; D uncertain. The CDR3 totals 14 residues. Trimming removed 4 bases from V and 0 bases from J, with 7 bases in between. In DNA form, the CDR3 reads TGTGCCAGCAGTTCACCGAGCTCCTACAATGAGCAGTTCTTC. It codes for CASSSPSSYNEQFF.

This clonotype was observed a handful of times. The conserved final phenylalanine or tryptophan is absent from the CDR3, which likely points to a read error. CDR3 nucleotide sequence: TGTGCCAGCAGCTCGGGACAGGAAAAACTGTTTTTG. Translation: CASSSGQEKLFL. The chain is built from TRBV13 and TRBJ1-4; 7 nucleotides align to TRBD1. Germline values: CDR1 PRHDT, CDR2 FYEKMQ (reference sequence). This CDR3 is built from 12 residues. Trimming cost V 4 bases and J 8 bases; bases outside gene matches: 1.

This clonotype has only a few counts. This rearrangement joins TRBV24-1 to TRBJ1-2, with a weak D call TRBD1 (5 bases). Trimming stripped 3 bases from V and 6 bases from J, with 7 bases between. The CDR3 spans 12 residues. Germline values: CDR1 KGHDR, CDR2 SFDVKD. CDR3 in amino acids: CATSDQGDGYTF. For the CDR3, the DNA is TGTGCCACCAGTGATCAAGGGGATGGCTACACCTTC.

This clonotype was counted between two and nine times. The chain carries TRBV7-8 and TRBJ2-7, with D hard to call. The CDR3 extends over 14 amino acids. In germline, CDR1 is SGHVS, CDR2 FQNEAQ. The ends were cut back, 1 base at V and 3 bases at J, with 10 bases in the middle. Written as DNA, the CDR3 is TGTGCCAGCAGCTTAGGACATTCCCACTACGAGCAGTACTTC. This gives the protein CASSLGHSHYEQYF.

Ten or more counts support this clonotype. The chain's CDR3 is CASSFEQPTDTQYF. In DNA, the CDR3 is TGCGCCAGCAGCTTTGAGCAGCCCACAGATACGCAGTATTTT. The chain uses TRBV5-1 and TRBJ2-3; D unresolved. This CDR3 has 14 residues. Trimming took 2 bases from V and 2 from J, leaving 9 bases between them. Germline V gene data show CDR1 as SGHRS and CDR2 as YFSETQ.